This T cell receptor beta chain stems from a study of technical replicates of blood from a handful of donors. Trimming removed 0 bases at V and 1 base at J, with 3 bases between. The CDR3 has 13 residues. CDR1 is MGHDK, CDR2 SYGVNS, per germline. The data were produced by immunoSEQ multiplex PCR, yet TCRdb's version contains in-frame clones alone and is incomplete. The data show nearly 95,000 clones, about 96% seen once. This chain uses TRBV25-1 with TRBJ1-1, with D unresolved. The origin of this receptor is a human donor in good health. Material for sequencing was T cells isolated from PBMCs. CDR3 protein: CASSEYGNTEAFF. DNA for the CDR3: TGTGCCAGCAGTGAATACGGGAACACTGAAGCTTTCTTT.